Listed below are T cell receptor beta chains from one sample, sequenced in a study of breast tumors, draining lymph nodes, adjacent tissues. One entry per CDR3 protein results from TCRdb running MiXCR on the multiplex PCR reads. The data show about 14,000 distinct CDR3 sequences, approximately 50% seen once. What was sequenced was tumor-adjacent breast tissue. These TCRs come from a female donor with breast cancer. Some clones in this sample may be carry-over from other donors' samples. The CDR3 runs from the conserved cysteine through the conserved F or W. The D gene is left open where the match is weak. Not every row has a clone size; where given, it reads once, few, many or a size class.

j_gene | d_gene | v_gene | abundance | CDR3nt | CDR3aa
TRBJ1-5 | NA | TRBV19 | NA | TGCGCCAGTAGTATAGGGCAGGCCGGCCAGCCCCAGCATTTT | CASSIGQAGQPQHF
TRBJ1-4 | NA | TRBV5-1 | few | TGCGCCAGCAGAACGGGACAACCGTATGAAAAACTGTTTTTT | CASRTGQPYEKLFF
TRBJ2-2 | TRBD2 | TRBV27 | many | TGTGCCAGTGGGGTACTAGCGGGGCGCGGGGAGCTGTTTTTT | CASGVLAGRGELFF
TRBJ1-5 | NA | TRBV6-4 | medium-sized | TGTGCCAGCAGTGACGATCGGCAGGAATCTAATCAGCCCCAGCATTTT | CASSDDRQESNQPQHF
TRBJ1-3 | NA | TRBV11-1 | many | TGTGCCAGCAGCCTACAGCCGTACTCTGGAAACACCATATATTTT | CASSLQPYSGNTIYF
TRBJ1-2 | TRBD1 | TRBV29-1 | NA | TGCAGCGTTGTGCCTTGGACAGGTGGCTACACCTTC | CSVVPWTGGYTF
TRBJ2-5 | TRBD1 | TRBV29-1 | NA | TGCAGCGTTGGGACAGGCCAAGAGACCCAGTACTTC | CSVGTGQETQYF
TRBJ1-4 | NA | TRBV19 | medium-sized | TGTGCCAGTAGGAGGGGGGCAGCAACTAATGAAAAACTGTTTTTT | CASRRGAATNEKLFF
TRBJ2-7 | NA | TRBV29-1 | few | TGCAGCGTTGAAGACACAGTGCGCAAGGAGCAGTACTTC | CSVEDTVRKEQYF
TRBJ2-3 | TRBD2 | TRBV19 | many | TGTGCCAGTAGTAGTGGGACTAGCGGGAGCACAGATACGCAGTATTTT | CASSSGTSGSTDTQYF
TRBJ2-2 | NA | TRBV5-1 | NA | TGCGCCAGCAGCTTAAGGGTTCCGAACACCGGGGAGCTGTTTTTT | CASSLRVPNTGELFF
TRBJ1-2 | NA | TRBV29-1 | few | TGCAGCGTTGAAGTTTGGGACGGCGACTATGGCTACACCTTC | CSVEVWDGDYGYTF
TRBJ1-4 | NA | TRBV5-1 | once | TGCGCCAGCAGCTTACGGACGGGGAATGAAAAACTGTTTTTT | CASSLRTGNEKLFF
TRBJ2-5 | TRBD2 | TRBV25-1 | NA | TGTGCCAGCGGGAGGCCGACTAGCCAGGACTTC | CASGRPTSQDF
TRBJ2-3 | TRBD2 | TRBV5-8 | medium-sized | TGTGCCAGCAGCTTGCCCGGGAGGGCAACAGATACGCAGTATTTT | CASSLPGRATDTQYF
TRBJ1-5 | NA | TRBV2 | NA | TGTGCCAGGCGGCAGGGAGCATATAGCAATCAGCCCCAGCATTTT | CARRQGAYSNQPQHF
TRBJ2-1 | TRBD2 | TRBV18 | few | TGTGCCAGCTCACCAGTGGGAGCGGGAGTACTTTTTGAGCAGTTCTTC | CASSPVGAGVLFEQFF
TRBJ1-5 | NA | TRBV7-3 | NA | TGTGCCAGCGGCCCCCCCCGGCCGGGATCCAATCAGCCCCCGCATTTC | CASGPPRPGSNQPPHF
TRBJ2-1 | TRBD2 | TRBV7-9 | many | TGTGCCAGCAGCTTAATAGGGGTTAGCGGGAGGAATGAGCAGTTCTTC | CASSLIGVSGRNEQFF
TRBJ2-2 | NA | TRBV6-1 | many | TGTGCCAGCAGTGAGTATGCCGGGGAGCTGTTTTTT | CASSEYAGELFF
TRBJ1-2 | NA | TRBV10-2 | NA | TGCGCCAGCAGTCCTGGACCTGGACAGTACGGCGGCTACACCTTC | CASSPGPGQYGGYTF
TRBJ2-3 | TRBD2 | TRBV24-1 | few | TGTGCCACCAGTGGTGCGGGAGGTGGTACAGATACGCAGTATTTT | CATSGAGGGTDTQYF
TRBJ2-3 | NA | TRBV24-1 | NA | TGTGCCACCAGTGGAGACGCATTGGTGGGAAACCGAGGCACAGATACGCAGTATTTT | CATSGDALVGNRGTDTQYF
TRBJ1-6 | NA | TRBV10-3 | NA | TGTGCCATCAGTGAGTCGAGAAGGGGAGGTTCACCCCTCCACTTT | CAISESRRGGSPLHF
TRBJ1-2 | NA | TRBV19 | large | TGTGCCAGTAGTATAAGGGGATCTAACTATGGCTACACCTTC | CASSIRGSNYGYTF
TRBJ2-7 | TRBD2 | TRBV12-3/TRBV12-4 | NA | TGTGCCAGCAGGTCTAGCGGGACCTACGAGCAGTACTTC | CASRSSGTYEQYF
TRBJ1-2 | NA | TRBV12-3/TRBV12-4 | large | TGTGCCAGCAGTTTAGACAGGGCTCCTAACTATGGCTACACCTTC | CASSLDRAPNYGYTF
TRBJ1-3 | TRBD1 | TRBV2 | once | TGTGCCAGCAGTCAGACAGGGGGCGGAAACACCATATATTTT | CASSQTGGGNTIYF
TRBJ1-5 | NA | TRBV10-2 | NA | TGCGCCAGCAGTGAGTCCCCGGGGAATAGCAATCAGCCCCAGCATTTT | CASSESPGNSNQPQHF
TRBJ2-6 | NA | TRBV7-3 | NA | TGTGCCAGCAGCTTCTCGGGACGGACCTCTGGGGCCAACGTCCTGACTTTC | CASSFSGRTSGANVLTF
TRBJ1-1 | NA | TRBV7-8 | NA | TGTGCCAGCAGCTTAATGCGCGGGAACACTGAAGCTTTCTTT | CASSLMRGNTEAFF
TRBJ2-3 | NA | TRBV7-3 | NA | TGTGCCAGCAGCTTACGGGGGCGGGTCACCGATACGCAGTATTTT | CASSLRGRVTDTQYF
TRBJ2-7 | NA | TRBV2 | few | TGTGCCAGCAAGGGTCTCCTGTCGGCCGAGCAGTACTTC | CASKGLLSAEQYF
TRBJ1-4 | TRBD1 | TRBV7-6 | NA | TGTGCCAGCAGCGTAGGACAGGCTGGAGTAGAAAAACTGTTTTTT | CASSVGQAGVEKLFF
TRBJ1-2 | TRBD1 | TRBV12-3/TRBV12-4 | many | TGTGCCAGCAGTTTCGCCCTTAGTTCGACAGGGGGCGGCTATGGCTACACCTTC | CASSFALSSTGGGYGYTF
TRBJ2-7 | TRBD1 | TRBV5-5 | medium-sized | TGTGCCAGCAGCTTGGATGCAGGGGGATCCTACGAGCAGTACTTC | CASSLDAGGSYEQYF
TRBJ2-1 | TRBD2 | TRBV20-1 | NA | TGCAGTGCTAGCGGGAGGGCCTACAATGAGCAGTTCTTC | CSASGRAYNEQFF
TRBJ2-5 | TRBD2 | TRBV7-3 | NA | TGTGCCAGCAGCCCCGGACTAGCGGGGGAAGAGACCCAGTACTTC | CASSPGLAGEETQYF
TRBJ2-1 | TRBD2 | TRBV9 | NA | TGTGCCAGCAGCCCGTCCGGGACTAGCGGGAGCGATGAGCAGTTCTTC | CASSPSGTSGSDEQFF
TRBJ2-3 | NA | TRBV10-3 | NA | TGTGCCATCAGTGAGCCATCCCGAGAAGGGGGGGATAAGGAGGATTTT | CAISEPSREGGDKEDF
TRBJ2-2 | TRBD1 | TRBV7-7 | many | TGTGCTAGCAGCTTTTGCAGGGGGCTTCTGGACACCGGGGAGCTGTTTTTT | CASSFCRGLLDTGELFF
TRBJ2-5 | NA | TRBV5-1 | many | TGCGCCAGCAGCTTGGAAGAAGGGGGAGGTCGAGAGACCCAGTACTTC | CASSLEEGGGRETQYF
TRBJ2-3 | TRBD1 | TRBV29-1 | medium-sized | TGCAGCGTTTCGACAGGGGGCACAGATACGCAGTATTTT | CSVSTGGTDTQYF
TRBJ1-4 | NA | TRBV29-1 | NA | TGCAGCGTTGGGGAAAACAGTGGGCCCTCTAATGAAAAACTGTTTTTT | CSVGENSGPSNEKLFF
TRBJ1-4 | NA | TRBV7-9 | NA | TGTGCCAGCAGTCTCATTCAGGGTTGGGAAAAACTGTTTTTT | CASSLIQGWEKLFF
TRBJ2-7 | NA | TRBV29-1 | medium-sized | TGCAGCGTTGCGATGTCGGCAGGGTACTACGAGCAGTACTTC | CSVAMSAGYYEQYF
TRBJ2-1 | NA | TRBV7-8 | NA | TGTGCCAGCAGCCCACTCTGGTCCAGCGGCCAAGACAATGAGCAGTTCTTC | CASSPLWSSGQDNEQFF
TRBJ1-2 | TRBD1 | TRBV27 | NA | TGTGCCAGCAGTAGACTGGGACAGGGTGTGGGGGGCCACACCTTC | CASSRLGQGVGGHTF
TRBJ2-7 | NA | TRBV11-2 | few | TGTGCCAGCAGCTTAGAGGCGGGGACCTACGAGCAGTACTTC | CASSLEAGTYEQYF
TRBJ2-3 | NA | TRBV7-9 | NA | TGTGCCAGCAGCTTCACTAGCAGCTTCACAGATACGCAGTATTTT | CASSFTSSFTDTQYF
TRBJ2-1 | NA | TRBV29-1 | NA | TGCAGCGCCCCGGACAGCCGCCTCCCCTCCTACAATGAGCAGTTCTTC | CSAPDSRLPSYNEQFF
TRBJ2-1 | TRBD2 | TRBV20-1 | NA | TGCAGTGCTAGTAGTTCGGAACTAGCGCACAATGAGCAGTTCTTC | CSASSSELAHNEQFF
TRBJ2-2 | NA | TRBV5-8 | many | TGTGCCAGCAGCTTGGACAGGGTGAACACCGGGGAGCTGTTTTTT | CASSLDRVNTGELFF
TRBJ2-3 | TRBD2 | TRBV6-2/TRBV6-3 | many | TGTGCCAGCAGTTACGGAGATCAGGTTAAAAAGCGGGGGAGCACAGATACGCAGTATTTT | CASSYGDQVKKRGSTDTQYF
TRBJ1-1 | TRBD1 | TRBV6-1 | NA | TGTGCCAGCAGCAGGGGGGTCTTAACTGAAGCTTTCTTT | CASSRGVLTEAFF
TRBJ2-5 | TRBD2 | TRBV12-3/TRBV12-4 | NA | TGTGCCAGCAGTGTCCTAGCGGGACCGGTACAAGAGACCCAGTACTTC | CASSVLAGPVQETQYF